A selection of T cell receptor beta chains follows, all from one sample in a study of shared clonotypes between healthy human individuals. Produced via immunoSEQ multiplex PCR; TCRdb's table is partial and in-frame only. The table lists 1.4 million to 1.5 million clones, roughly 97% of them singletons. Sequencing was done on a sample of naive CD4+ T cells sorted from blood. Every receptor here comes from a man between 25 and 39 years old in good health. CDR3s include the opening cysteine and the closing phenylalanine or tryptophan. A D gene is named only where the DNA matches it firmly. The size of a clone is reported for some rows only, either as once, few or many, or as a class for expanded clones.

TRBJ2-3 | TRBV11-2 | . | TRBD2 | TGTGCCAGCAGCTCTACTAGCGGGAGGGACGCAGATACGCAGTATTTT | CASSSTSGRDADTQYF
TRBJ2-5 | TRBV7-3 | . | . | TGTGCCAGCAGCTTAAAGGAGACCCAGTACTTC | CASSLKETQYF
TRBJ2-7 | TRBV28 | . | . | TGTGCCAGCAGTTTACCAGGGCTCAGATACGAGCAGTACTTC | CASSLPGLRYEQYF
TRBJ2-3 | TRBV6-1 | . | TRBD1 | TGTGCCAGCAGAGACAGGGGAGGAGGAGATACGCAGTATTTT | CASRDRGGGDTQYF
TRBJ1-5 | TRBV15 | . | . | TGTGCCACCAGCTGGGAAACTGGACGGAATCAGCCCCAGCATTTT | CATSWETGRNQPQHF
TRBJ1-3 | TRBV5-6 | . | . | TGTGCCAGCAGCGTCTGGGACACCTCTGGAAACACCATATATTTT | CASSVWDTSGNTIYF
TRBJ1-5 | TRBV6-1 | . | . | TGTGCCAGCAGTGCAGGAAATCAGCCCCAGCATTTT | CASSAGNQPQHF
TRBJ1-2 | TRBV6-1 | . | TRBD1 | TGTGCCAGCAGCAGGACAGGGTACGACTATGGCTACACCTTC | CASSRTGYDYGYTF
TRBJ1-2 | TRBV28 | . | . | TGTGCCAGCAGTTTCGGCGGTAGGGGCTACACCTTC | CASSFGGRGYTF
TRBJ1-2 | TRBV19 | . | . | TGTGCCAGTAGTATATTGGGCCAGGCCCTCACCTTACCCCATGGCTACACCTTC | CASSILGQALTLPHGYTF
TRBJ2-1 | TRBV7-8 | . | . | TGTGCCAGCAGCCAGGGGGGCGGGCAGTACAATGAGCAGTTCTTC | CASSQGGGQYNEQFF
TRBJ2-7 | TRBV4-1 | once | . | TGCGCCAGCAGCCAAGGTCTCCTCCGGGACCGCGACTACGAGCAGTACTTC | CASSQGLLRDRDYEQYF
TRBJ2-3 | TRBV28 | once | TRBD1 | TGTGCCAGCAGGACCGGGACAGGGTCCAGAGATACGCAGTATTTT | CASRTGTGSRDTQYF
TRBJ2-5 | TRBV7-6 | . | . | TGTGCCAGCAGCGTGAGGGGGGCGGAAGAGACCCAGTACTTC | CASSVRGAEETQYF
TRBJ1-1 | TRBV5-1 | . | TRBD1 | TGCGCCAGCAGCTTCACAGGGGGCATTAACACTGAAGCTTTCTTT | CASSFTGGINTEAFF
TRBJ2-1 | TRBV27 | . | . | TGTGCCAGCAGTTTATTGCGCCCCGGGGGTGAGCAGTTCTTC | CASSLLRPGGEQFF
TRBJ2-4 | TRBV27 | . | . | TGTGCCAGCAGTTTAAGTTACCTCAAGACAGCCAAAAACATTCAGTACTTC | CASSLSYLKTAKNIQYF
TRBJ2-7 | TRBV27 | . | TRBD1 | TGTGCCAGCAGTTTACCCCGGACAGGGGTTGAGGAGCAGTACTTC | CASSLPRTGVEEQYF
TRBJ2-3 | TRBV18 | . | TRBD2 | TGTGCCAGCTCACCACCGCCTAGCGGGAGTGCGGATACGCAGTATTTT | CASSPPPSGSADTQYF
TRBJ1-2 | TRBV7-2 | . | TRBD1 | TGTGCCAGCAGCCGACGACTGGGACAGGGGGAAAACTATGGCTACACCTTC | CASSRRLGQGENYGYTF
TRBJ1-1 | TRBV6-5 | . | . | TGTGCCAGCAGTTACTCTGGGTACGGGGGGAACACTGAAGCTTTCTTT | CASSYSGYGGNTEAFF
TRBJ2-7 | TRBV15 | . | . | TGTGCCACCAGCAGAGAGGGTCTCTCCTACGAGCAGTACTTC | CATSREGLSYEQYF
TRBJ2-7 | TRBV5-4 | . | TRBD2 | TGTGCCAGCAGCCCGGGGGGGGGAAGCTCCTACGAGCAGTACTTC | CASSPGGGSSYEQYF
TRBJ2-3 | TRBV5-1 | . | . | TGCGCCAGCGCAAGGATAGGGTCTAGCACAGATACGCAGTATTTT | CASARIGSSTDTQYF
TRBJ2-7 | TRBV15 | . | . | TGTGCCACCTTCTCCCCTACTTCCTACGAGCAGTACTTC | CATFSPTSYEQYF
TRBJ1-1 | TRBV7-2 | . | . | TGTGCCAGCAGCTTAGTCCCCCAACATCCCGAAGCTTTCTTT | CASSLVPQHPEAFF
TRBJ2-5 | TRBV5-8 | . | TRBD1 | TGTGCCAGCAGCTTGGGGGACAGGGGGCAAGAGACCCAGTACTTC | CASSLGDRGQETQYF